This T cell receptor (beta chain) was obtained from a study of regulatory dendritic cells for organ transplantation. Notes on the study in general: Considerable individual heterogeneity was seen in alloreactive memory CD8+ T cells. Mature dendritic cells appeared to drive more memory CD8+ clonal expansion than regulatory ones.

Profiled with immunoSEQ multiplex PCR; TCRdb holds only in-frame clones, not every one. The data contain just under 30,000 clones, 75% to 80% of them singletons. CD4+ or CD8+ T cells were sorted as naive CD45RA+ or memory CD45RO+. Note on this clone: The antigen remains undetermined.

The length of the CDR3 is 13 residues. Germline V CDR1 and CDR2: SNHLY, FYNNEI. Trimming left V 6 bases short and J 4 bases short, with 13 bases between. Sequencing was done on a sample of memory CD4+ T cells from blood. Subset noted: CD45RO+ memory T cells. This clonotype was obtained from a human donor in good health. The chain links TRBV2 to TRBJ2-7; a possible D gene is TRBD2 (5 bases). CDR3 sequence: CASRAGIQYEQYF. The CDR3, as DNA: TGTGCCAGCAGGGCCGGGATACAGTACGAGCAGTACTTC.